These 19 T cell receptor beta chains were sequenced from one sample in a study of blood T cell repertoires in COVID-19. Sequenced by immunoSEQ multiplex PCR; TCRdb stores in-frame clones only, minus some. The sample has around 310,000 clones, over 75% seen once. The source material was PBMCs or T cells enriched from blood (not recorded which). These receptors were taken from a woman aged 40-49 years who had recovered from COVID-19.

The V call is TRBV3-1 (or the pseudogene TRBV3-2), the J call TRBJ2-5; the match to TRBD2 covers 7 bases. Per germline, CDR1 LGHDT and CDR2 YNNKEL (reference sequence). The CDR3 length is 16 residues. V lost 1 base, J lost 2 bases, and 7 bases stayed unmatched. The CDR3, as DNA: TGTGCCAGCAGCCAAGTGGCGGCGGGGGTTCAAGAGACCCAGTACTTC. Translating it yields CASSQVAAGVQETQYF.

The chain joins TRBV7-3 to TRBJ2-1; D may be TRBD1 (5 bases). V was cut by 6 bases and J by 1 base, with 13 bases left in between. CDR1 and CDR2 (germline): SGHTA, FQGTGA. CDR3 length: 15 amino acids. CDR3 sequence (DNA): TGTGCCAGCAGACGACAGTTCTTATCCTACAATGAGCAGTTCTTC. Translation: CASRRQFLSYNEQFF. Using reference TRBV7-3 and TRBJ2-1 for the parts outside the CDR3, the full variable domain is GAGVSQTPSNKVTEKGKYVELRCDPISGHTALYWYRQSLGQGPEFLIYFQGTGAADDSGLPNDRFFAVRPEGSVSTLKIQRTERGDSAVYLCASRRQFLSYNEQFFGPGTRLTVL.

This clone was found once. The CDR3 DNA reads TGTGCCAGCAGCGGCGCATGGAGCGGAGAAAACTACAATGAGCAGTTCTTC. This encodes CASSGAWSGENYNEQFF. The rearrangement uses TRBV9 and TRBJ2-1; weak D call: TRBD2 (5 bases). Germline assignment: CDR1 SGDLS and CDR2 YYNGEE. V dropped 3 bases and J dropped 3 bases, with 19 bases sitting between them. The CDR3 sequence is 17 residues long.

The V gene is TRBV28, the J gene TRBJ2-7; TRBD1 agrees at 9 bases. J lost 4 bases, V lost 1 base, and 5 bases had no gene match. The CDR3 has 15 amino acids. Per the germline V gene, CDR1 is MDHEN and CDR2 is SYDVKM. CDR3 sequence: CASSLLPGQGYEQYF. In DNA form, the CDR3 reads TGTGCCAGCAGTTTATTACCGGGACAGGGTTACGAGCAGTACTTC.

The chain's CDR3 is CASSYSGTNTGELFF. The DNA for the CDR3 is TGTGCCAGCAGTTATAGCGGGACAAACACCGGGGAGCTGTTTTTT. This rearrangement joins TRBV6-2 or TRBV6-3 to TRBJ2-2; 8 nucleotides line up with TRBD2. CDR3 length: 15 amino acids. The germline V gene has CDR1 MNHEY and CDR2 SVGEGT. J was trimmed by 2 bases and V by 3 bases; bases with no gene match: 2.

V and J are TRBV3-1 (or the pseudogene TRBV3-2) and TRBJ2-7, with D perhaps matching TRBD2 (5 bases). The CDR3 runs to 13 residues. Germline V gene sequence: CDR1 LGHDT, CDR2 YNNKEL (reference sequence). The ends were cut back, 4 bases at V and 7 bases at J, with 14 bases in the middle. CDR3 sequence (DNA): TGTGCCAGCAGCCCTTCACGTTCGGGGGAGCAGTACTTC. Translated: CASSPSRSGEQYF.

The CDR3 is CASSPQTGGSYEQYF. The CDR3 nucleotides read TGCGCCAGCAGCCCCCAGACAGGGGGATCCTACGAGCAGTACTTC. V gene TRBV5-1 combines with J gene TRBJ2-7; the match to TRBD1 covers 9 bases. The CDR3 contains 15 residues. V dropped 4 bases and J dropped 1; count of bases not matched to a gene: 6. Germline V gene lookup returns CDR1 SGHRS and CDR2 YFSETQ.

This rearrangement joins TRBV5-4 to TRBJ2-3; maybe TRBD2 (5 bases). Germline V gene data show CDR1 as SGHNT and CDR2 as YYREEE (reference sequence). CDR3 length equals 14 residues. V lost 3 bases to trimming and J lost 3 bases, with 11 bases between them. CDR3 protein: CASSSDPGTDTQYF. DNA for the CDR3: TGTGCCAGCAGCTCGGACCCGGGGACAGATACGCAGTATTTT.

The chain carries TRBV5-1 and TRBJ1-2; a weak D match, TRBD1 (6 bases). Germline lookup yields CDR1 SGHRS and CDR2 YFSETQ. The ends were cut back, 2 bases at V and 0 bases at J, with 11 bases in the middle. This CDR3 region has 15 residues. In nucleotides, the CDR3 is TGCGCCAGCAGCTTAGGGGGTTCCGCTAACTATGGCTACACCTTC. This translates into CASSLGGSANYGYTF.

This clone occurred many times. The V and J genes are TRBV19 and TRBJ1-5; D is ambiguous. V was shortened by 6 bases and J by 6 bases, with 12 bases between the two germline ends. CDR3 size: 13 residues. Per germline, CDR1 LNHDA and CDR2 SQIVND (reference sequence). CDR3 nucleotide sequence: TGTGCCAGTAGCCCAAGTCGCGGTCAGCCCCAGCATTTT. Its protein product is CASSPSRGQPQHF.

This rearrangement joins TRBV7-9 to TRBJ2-1; tentatively, D is TRBD1 (6 bases). Germline V gene lookup returns CDR1 SEHNR and CDR2 FQNEAQ (reference sequence). V was cut by 5 bases and J by 2 bases, with 10 bases left in between. The CDR3 consists of 14 residues. CDR3 sequence reads: CASSTGTTYNEQFF. The DNA of the CDR3 is TGTGCCAGCAGCACAGGGACAACCTACAATGAGCAGTTCTTC.

The sample holds one count of this clone. The chain joins TRBV28 to TRBJ2-3; TRBD1 aligns across 11 bases. This CDR3 is built from 17 residues. Germline lookup yields CDR1 MDHEN and CDR2 SYDVKM. V lost 2 bases to trimming and J lost 3 bases; unmatched junction nucleotides: 7. The CDR3 here is CASSLGGTGGRTDTQYF. The CDR3 nucleotides are TGTGCCAGCAGTTTAGGGGGGACAGGGGGGAGGACAGATACGCAGTATTTT.

The rearrangement links TRBV6-6 to TRBJ1-2; 8 bases are a match to TRBD1. The germline gives CDR1 MNHNY, CDR2 SVGAGI (reference sequence). V lost 2 bases, J lost 4 bases, and 3 bases stayed unmatched. The CDR3 extends over 14 amino acids. The CDR3 region has the DNA TGTGCCAGCAGTTACCAGGGGGCGGGCTATGGCTACACCTTC. It yields the protein CASSYQGAGYGYTF.

The genes are TRBV5-4 and TRBJ1-2; 8 bases are shared with TRBD1. V trimming: 4 bases; J trimming: 8 bases; junction bases outside the gene matches: 10. CDR1 and CDR2 from the germline V gene are SGHNT and YYREEE (reference sequence). The CDR3 sequence is 14 residues long. CDR3 coding DNA: TGTGCCAGCAGCCGCGTTGGACAGGGAAGGGGCTACACCTTC. Protein sequence: CASSRVGQGRGYTF. Complete variable domain (other parts from reference TRBV5-4 and TRBJ1-2): ETGVTQSPTHLIKTRGQQVTLRCSSQSGHNTVSWYQQALGQGPQFIFQYYREEENGRGNFPPRFSGLQFPNYSSELNVNALELDDSALYLCASSRVGQGRGYTFGSGTRLTVV.

The chain couples TRBV5-1 to TRBJ2-2; possibly TRBD1 for D (6 bases). V gave up 4 bases and J gave up 6 bases, with 10 bases separating them. CDR3 size: 13 residues. Per the germline V gene, CDR1 is SGHRS and CDR2 is YFSETQ. CDR3 DNA sequence: TGCGCCAGCAGCCAACAGGGAGCCGGGGAGCTGTTTTTT. As protein: CASSQQGAGELFF.

This clone was observed a single time. This sequence joins TRBV5-1 and TRBJ1-2, with D possibly being TRBD1 (5 bases). The CDR3 has 16 residues. Germline V gene data show CDR1 as SGHRS and CDR2 as YFSETQ. V lost 0 bases, J lost 0 bases, and 12 bases lay in between. In DNA, the CDR3 is TGCGCCAGCAGCTTGGTTCAGGGAGGGACTAACTATGGCTACACCTTC. This encodes CASSLVQGGTNYGYTF.

The V call is TRBV6-5, the J call TRBJ2-7, with 7 bases aligning to TRBD2. Germline lookup yields CDR1 MNHEY and CDR2 SVGAGI. Germline trimming cut 8 bases from V and 2 bases from J; bases unmatched to any gene: 3. The CDR3 has 12 residues. The chain's CDR3 is CASGGTTYEQYF. CDR3 bases: TGTGCCAGCGGGGGGACTACCTACGAGCAGTACTTC.

J is TRBJ2-7 and V is TRBV2; TRBD2 is a possible D gene (5 bases). The V end lost 8 bases, the J end lost 4 bases, and 15 bases lay between the germline ends. Looked up from germline, CDR1 is SNHLY and CDR2 is FYNNEI. The CDR3 covers 13 residues. The CDR3 region has the DNA TGTGCCAGCTTCGAGGGAGTGGGTTACGAGCAGTACTTC. Translation gives CASFEGVGYEQYF.

The V gene is TRBV27, the J gene TRBJ2-7; D is possibly TRBD2 (5 bases). From germline, CDR1 is MNHEY and CDR2 SMNVEV (reference sequence). The CDR3 has 13 amino acids. V lost 2 bases and J lost 5, with 10 bases in between. CDR3: CASSLGRAHEQYF. In DNA, the CDR3 is TGTGCCAGCAGTTTAGGGCGGGCCCACGAGCAGTACTTC.